This T cell receptor beta chain was observed in a study of T cell repertoires in cytomegalovirus infection (dated by TCRdb to the late 2010s). About the full investigation: Peptide stimulations targeted recently identified HLA-C-restricted CMV epitopes, whose presentation resists viral immunomodulation, together with well-studied HLA-B-restricted epitopes. Donor HLA type was relevant to the analysis, because carriage of CMV infection together with the matching HLA type was indicated by public TCR beta signatures. What the research found in general, with its limitations: The ex vivo response was dominated by HLA-C-restricted CMV-specific TCR beta clonotypes, and the single most frequent clonotype in two of eight donors was supplied by these HLA-C-restricted clonotypes. In both this cohort and an independent roughly 400-donor cohort, the cumulative frequency of public TCR beta family members distinguished carriers of CMV infection plus the relevant HLA type.

The sample's treatment or condition, from its label and the paper: in vitro stimulation with specific CMV peptide epitopes to enrich CMV-specific T cells. Data came from an Illumina HiSeq 1500. TCRdb ran its own pipeline on the public reads, namely fastp trimming at Q25 and MiXCR clone calling, and kept in-frame beta chains. Each CDR3 protein appears once, grouped with its most common genes and DNA. Within this sample are 700,000 to 900,000 distinct CDR3 sequences, with around 29% of them counted one time only. Around 12% of the sample comes from the top ten. The V and J ends are trimmed by 1 base and 3 bases, leaving 12 bases between them. Taken from the germline V gene, the CDR1 and CDR2 loops are SQVTM and ANQGSEA. From its cysteine to its phenylalanine, the CDR3 spans 15 amino acids. The kept DNA is CDR3 alone, 45 bases in frame from the first base. Worth noting for this clonotype: The target of this receptor is not known. No much larger clonotype is one base removed from it; base qualities were not supplied.

The chain is assembled from TRBV29-1 and TRBJ2-2, with TRBD1 as a weak D call on 6 bases. This clonotype was obtained from a human donor in good health (CMV status not recorded). Some clones in this sample may be carry-over from other donors' samples. Sample: cultured CD8+ T cells from PBMCs, taken from culture after CMV antigen stimulation. The CDR3 region: CSVEGGRGYTGELFF. The sequence in DNA is TGCAGCGTTGAAGGGGGCAGGGGATACACCGGGGAGCTGTTTTTT.